The 10 T cell receptor beta chains reported below all come from one sample, sequenced in a study of tumor-infiltrating lymphocytes in glioblastoma multiforme. Three nested ARM-PCR rounds with V-beta and C-beta primers built TCRB libraries. One entry per CDR3 protein, called by TCRdb with MiXCR from the multiplex PCR reads. The top ten clones hold approximately 35% of a sample with fewer than 40,000 distinct CDR3 sequences, 60% to 75% of them seen once. Sample: brain tumor tissue. These receptors came from a male donor with glioblastoma.

This chain links TRBV18 with TRBJ2-2, with TRBD1 identical over 10 bases. V trimming: 2 bases; J trimming: 5 bases; junction bases outside the gene matches: 5. Germline CDR1 KGHSH, CDR2 LQKENI. This CDR3 is built from 16 residues. The CDR3 loop is CASSPSPDRGTGELFF. For the CDR3, the DNA is TGTGCCAGCTCACCATCCCCGGACAGGGGGACCGGGGAGCTGTTTTTT.

This clonotype was seen at least ten times. V is TRBV20-1 and J is TRBJ2-1; TRBD2 matches 8 bases. CDR1 and CDR2 (germline): DFQATT, SNEGSKA (reference sequence). With 5 bases clipped from V and 4 bases from J, the junction kept 10 bases outside the gene matches. CDR3 length: 15 residues. This chain's CDR3 is CSAPPAGVVYNEQFF. As DNA, the CDR3 is TGCAGTGCTCCCCCAGCGGGAGTTGTATACAATGAGCAGTTCTTC.

The rearrangement uses TRBV6-6 and TRBJ2-5; D unresolved. This CDR3 is built from 15 residues. Germline lookup yields CDR1 MNHNY and CDR2 SVGAGI (reference sequence). Trimming took off 7 bases at V and 2 bases at J, with 17 bases between the two ends. The CDR3 DNA is TGTGCCAGCAAGAGACTGGATTACCTTCAAGAGACCCAGTACTTC. Translation: CASKRLDYLQETQYF.

This clonotype occurred a few times. A read error may account for a junction end that differs from germline. V usage is TRBV5-1 and J usage is TRBJ2-1, with D uncertain. CDR1 and CDR2 (germline): SGHRS, YFSETQ. There are 16 residues in the CDR3. The CDR3 DNA reads TGCGCCAGCAGCGACCCCAGGACGCAATATTACAGTGAGCAGTTCTTC. Protein sequence: CASSDPRTQYYSEQFF.

This sequence joins TRBV27 and TRBJ2-7, with 7 bases identical to TRBD2. The junction had 8 bases not matched to a gene; V was cut back by 2 bases and J by 7 bases. The CDR3 is made up of 14 amino acids. CDR1 and CDR2 from the germline V gene are MNHEY and SMNVEV (reference sequence). Here the CDR3 reads CASSLAGTTQEQYF. CDR3 sequence (DNA): TGTGCCAGCAGTTTAGCCGGGACTACGCAAGAGCAGTACTTC.

Comments on this clonotype: A junction end diverges from the germline sequence, so it may reflect a read error. The chain has TRBV6-5 and TRBJ1-2, with 8 bases matching TRBD1. The CDR3 runs 19 residues. Per germline, CDR1 MNHEY and CDR2 SVGAGI. The CDR3 loop reads CASSYSPGEGQASSYGYTF. CDR3 sequence (DNA): TGTGCCAGCAGTTACTCTCCGGGGGAGGGACAGGCGTCCTCCTATGGCTACACCTTT.

The sample holds many counts of this clonotype. J is TRBJ2-5 and V is TRBV6-5, with a possible D match to TRBD1 (5 bases). CDR1 and CDR2 from the germline V gene are MNHEY and SVGAGI. Trimming left V 3 bases short and J 5 bases short, with 13 bases between. The CDR3 extends over 14 amino acids. Here the CDR3 reads CASSYKEQAETQYF. Here the CDR3 DNA reads TGTGCCAGCAGTTATAAGGAACAGGCGGAGACCCAGTACTTC.

This clonotype appeared a few times. The chain couples TRBV30 to TRBJ1-1; no clear D. V was cut by 2 bases and J by 3 bases, with 19 bases left in between. The CDR3 is 16 amino acids. Germline V gene data show CDR1 as GTSNPN and CDR2 as SVGIG (reference sequence). The chain's CDR3 is CAWSPPHSLKDTEAFF. The CDR3 DNA reads TGTGCCTGGAGTCCTCCTCACAGCCTAAAGGACACTGAAGCTTTCTTT.

About this clonotype: This may be a read error: a much more frequent sequence differs by one nucleotide. The chain is built from TRBV6-4 and TRBJ1-5; D not certain. This CDR3 spans 10 amino acids. V was pared by 10 bases and J by 9 bases, with 10 bases between. Germline V gene lookup returns CDR1 MRHNA and CDR2 SNTAGT. CDR3 in DNA: TGTGCCAACTTAGATCGGCCCCAGCATTTT. Translated, it gives CANLDRPQHF.

This clonotype has a count of ten or more. V is TRBV5-4 and J is TRBJ2-7; possible D gene TRBD2, 6 bases. The CDR3 runs to 15 residues. CDR1 SGHNT and CDR2 YYREEE come from the germline V gene (reference sequence). V dropped 3 bases and J dropped 3 bases, with 16 bases sitting between them. This CDR3 is CASSSTGTFNYEQYF. The CDR3, as DNA: TGTGCCAGCAGCTCTACCGGGACTTTCAACTACGAGCAGTACTTC. Looking up the rest from reference TRBV5-4 and TRBJ2-7 gives the full variable domain: ETGVTQSPTHLIKTRGQQVTLRCSSQSGHNTVSWYQQALGQGPQFIFQYYREEENGRGNFPPRFSGLQFPNYSSELNVNALELDDSALYLCASSSTGTFNYEQYFGPGTRLTVT.